The clone carrying this T cell receptor beta chain has ten or more counts. Its specificity is not known. One entry per CDR3 protein, called by TCRdb with MiXCR from the reads. Among about 310,000 distinct CDR3 sequences listed, roughly 25% were seen once. CDR1 and CDR2 (germline): MNHEY, SVGEGT. The CDR3 loop spans 13 amino acids. Trimming removed 10 bases from V and 9 bases from J; junction bases left unmatched: 9. This sample stems from a study of T cell repertoires in cytomegalovirus infection. Turning to the study itself: Selection of CMV epitopes for the study included recently identified HLA-C-restricted and well-studied HLA-B-restricted ones. Carrying CMV and the relevant HLA type showed in public TCR beta signatures. Study observations and caveats: There were HLA-C-restricted CMV-specific TCR beta clonotypes dominating the ex vivo response. Adding up the frequency of public TCR beta families identified people who carried CMV plus the relevant HLA.

Source: cultured PBMCs, taken from culture after CMV antigen stimulation. The chain is built from TRBV6-2 or TRBV6-3 and TRBJ2-1; 10 nucleotides line up with TRBD2. The TCR originated in a human donor in good health (CMV status not recorded). Some clones in this sample may be carry-over from other donors' samples. Here the CDR3 DNA reads TGTGCCACCAAAAATAGCGGGAGGCCTGAGCAGTTCTTC. Translated, it gives CATKNSGRPEQFF.